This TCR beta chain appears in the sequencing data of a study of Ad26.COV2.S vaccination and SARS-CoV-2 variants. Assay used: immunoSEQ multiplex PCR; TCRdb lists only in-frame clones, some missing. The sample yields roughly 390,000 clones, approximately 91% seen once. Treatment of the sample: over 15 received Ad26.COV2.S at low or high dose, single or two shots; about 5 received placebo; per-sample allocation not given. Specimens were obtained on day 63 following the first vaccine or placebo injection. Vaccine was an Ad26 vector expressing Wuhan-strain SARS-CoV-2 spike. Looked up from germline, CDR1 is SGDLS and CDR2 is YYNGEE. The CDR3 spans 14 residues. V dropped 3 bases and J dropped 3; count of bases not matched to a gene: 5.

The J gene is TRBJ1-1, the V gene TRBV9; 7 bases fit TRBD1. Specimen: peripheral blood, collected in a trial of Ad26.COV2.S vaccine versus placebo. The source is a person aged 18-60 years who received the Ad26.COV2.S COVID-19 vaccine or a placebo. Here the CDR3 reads CASSGDREDTEAFF. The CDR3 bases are TGTGCCAGCAGCGGAGACAGGGAGGACACTGAAGCTTTCTTT.